This TCR beta chain was sequenced for a study of Ad26.COV2.S vaccination and SARS-CoV-2 variants (dated by TCRdb to about 2021). With respect to the entire study: Donors in the vaccine arm were drawn from COV1001, a phase I-IIa trial of Ad26.COV2.S in healthy adults that was multicentre, randomized, double-blind and placebo-controlled. The specificity and breadth of SARS-CoV-2-reactive T cell receptors after Ad26.COV2.S vaccination were assessed by TCRbeta repertoire sequencing. The TCR-sequenced set comprised around 30 samples: some 20 Ad26.COV2.S vaccine recipients, 5 placebo recipients and 8 SARS-CoV-2 convalescent individuals. Ad26.COV2.S was administered intramuscularly at 5 x 10^10 or 1 x 10^11 viral particles, either as a single shot or as two shots given 56 days apart. Participants in the trial were split at random into five groups of five each, receiving low-dose or high-dose Ad26.COV2.S once or twice, or else placebo on both occasions. Throughout the experiments and outcome assessment, investigators stayed blinded to trial group allocation.

The immunoSEQ Assay was used to sequence TCRbeta CDR3 regions. After extraction, genomic DNA underwent amplification by bias-controlled multiplex PCR, followed by high-throughput sequencing. The original pipeline was this. To quantify the absolute abundance of each unique TCRbeta CDR3 region, sequences were collapsed and filtered. T cell fraction was estimated by normalizing TCRbeta template counts to usable DNA, which was measured by amplifying reference genes present in all nucleated cells. Repertoire TCRs were annotated as SARS-CoV-2-specific by exact matching of V gene, CDR3 amino acid sequence and J gene to a known reactive TCR set. The reference SARS-CoV-2 TCR set was obtained from MIRA and was filtered for enrichment in COVID-19-positive ImmuneCODE repertoires, whereby public or cross-reactive TCRs were removed. Drawing on the MIRA antigens, annotated TCRs were analysed further at the level of specific ORF or position within ORF. Breadth was defined as annotated unique rearrangements over total unique productive rearrangements; depth was the summed frequency of those rearrangements. Two-sided Wilcoxon rank-sum tests were used to compare TCR breadth between groups. Held by TCRdb, this immuneACCESS table contains in-frame sequences only and omits some clones. Under half of the omission traces to an unresolved V gene where checked; the cause of the rest is unknown. That table supplies the V and J calls and clone size; D and trimming were determined from the DNA. Here the sample has over 400,000 clones; 90% occur a single time. The biggest ten clones account for less than 4.5% of the sample.

Broader findings and caveats from the paper: The study was not powered for comparison of responses between vaccine doses or regimens. Spike-specific TCR breadth was higher in Ad26.COV2.S recipients than in placebo recipients (P = 0.0014). It was noted by the authors that total T cell responses may have been underestimated by the TCR breadth and depth analyses. After vaccination, substantial breadth of spike-specific CD8+ and CD4+ T cell responses was reported. Comparable non-spike TCR breadth was observed between vaccine and placebo recipients, consistent with only spike being contained in the vaccine.

The treatment or condition tag for this specimen amounts to: some 20 received Ad26.COV2.S at low or high dose, single or two shots; roughly five received placebo; per-sample allocation not given. For vaccine and placebo recipients, repertoires were sequenced using samples collected on day 63 after the first injection. Cohort 1b enrolled about 25 adults aged 18-55 years at a single site in Boston, USA, between 29 July and 7 August 2020. Ad26.COV2.S was a replication-incompetent adenovirus type 26 vector expressing a prefusion-stabilized SARS-CoV-2 spike protein from the original Wuhan strain. With respect to this clone: The antigen it binds to is not known. Per-base qualities were not stored, and no clone one base away is much larger.

Per the germline V gene, MDHEN is the CDR1 and SYDVKM is the CDR2. The CDR3 spans 16 residues, from the cysteine through the phenylalanine. The sequence is cut down to CDR3 DNA, 48 bases in frame from base 1. V has 4 bases trimmed and J has 9 bases trimmed; junction bases matching no gene number 13. The material was peripheral blood, obtained in a trial of Ad26.COV2.S vaccine versus placebo. This TCR derives from a person between 18 and 60 years old who received the Ad26.COV2.S COVID-19 vaccine or a placebo. The chain couples TRBV28 to TRBJ2-1, with 9 bases matching TRBD2. The CDR3 region: CASSSGGGLAEFEQFF. The nucleotides read TGTGCCAGCAGTTCTGGAGGGGGACTAGCTGAGTTTGAGCAGTTCTTC.